Below are 21 T cell receptor beta chains sequenced from a single sample in a study of CD8+CD57+ T cells in acquired aplastic anemia (dated by TCRdb to 2016 to 2018). The sequencing machine was an Illumina HiSeq 2000. TCR beta VDJ combination and CDR3 sequence profiling used genomic DNA as the template. Through fastp at Q25 and MiXCR, TCRdb rebuilt clones from the public reads, retaining in-frame beta chains. Each record represents a unique CDR3 protein, reported with the most common genes and DNA among its rows. The sample table lists under 350,000 distinct CDR3 sequences, around three fifths of them with a count of one. The ten largest clones capture around 1.2% of the sample. Patients chosen for sequencing had shown expansion of CD8+CD57+ cells by flow cytometry. Sequenced material: sorted CD4+, CD8+, or CD8+CD57+ T cells (not recorded which) from PBMCs. The receptors were sampled from a human donor with aplastic anemia.

This clonotype was observed at least ten times. CDR3 sequence: CASSVGGGNSPLHF. CDR3 nucleotide sequence: TGTGCCAGCAGCGTAGGGGGGGGGAATTCACCCCTCCACTTT. The chain links TRBV9 to TRBJ1-6, with D perhaps matching TRBD1 (5 bases). From germline, CDR1 is SGDLS and CDR2 YYNGEE. This CDR3 spans 14 amino acids. V dropped 0 bases and J dropped 7 bases, with 8 bases sitting between them.

The chain employs TRBV10-3 and TRBJ1-5; 9 positions match TRBD1. V shed 7 bases, J shed 6 bases, and the junction held 7 bases outside the gene matches. The CDR3 is 14 amino acids. From germline, CDR1 is ENHRY and CDR2 SYGVKD. The CDR3 DNA sequence: TGTGCCATCAAACCGGGACAGGGAGCTCAGCCCCAGCATTTT. Amino acids: CAIKPGQGAQPQHF.

For this clonotype: A clone one base away is much larger, so this may be a read error. The final CDR3 position lacks the conserved phenylalanine or tryptophan, pointing to a likely read error. This chain links TRBV5-1 with TRBJ1-2; 8 bases align to TRBD1. Germline CDR1 reads SGHRS; CDR2 reads YFSETQ. This CDR3 is built from 18 residues. V trimming: 0 bases; J trimming: 2 bases; junction bases outside the gene matches: 12. CDR3 residues: CASSLAGTGGVSNYGYTL. For the CDR3, the DNA is TGCGCCAGCAGCTTGGCGGGGACAGGTGGAGTCTCCAACTATGGCTACACCCTC.

CDR3 coding DNA: TGTGCCAGCACCGCGCGGGAGGCCGGGGAGCTGTTTTTT. Translation: CASTAREAGELFF. This rearrangement joins TRBV2 to TRBJ2-2, with TRBD2 matching 8 bases. The CDR3 runs to 13 residues. Trimming removed 7 bases from V and 6 bases from J; junction bases left unmatched: 4. Germline V gene sequence: CDR1 SNHLY, CDR2 FYNNEI.

This clonotype was counted ten times or more. The rearrangement joins TRBV6-2 or TRBV6-3 to TRBJ2-7; no reliable D call. Germline V CDR1 and CDR2: MNHEY, SVGEGT. V lost 2 bases and J lost 4, with 3 bases in between. The CDR3 length is 11 residues. Written as DNA, the CDR3 is TGTGCCAGCAGTTACAGGTACGAGCAGTACTTC. As protein: CASSYRYEQYF.

This chain links TRBV7-9 with TRBJ1-6; no clear D. V lost 4 bases, J lost 6 bases, and 19 bases lay in between. Germline loops: CDR1 SEHNR, CDR2 FQNEAQ (reference sequence). The length of the CDR3 is 17 residues. The CDR3 sequence: CASSSRYSGVLNSPLHF. In DNA, the CDR3 is TGTGCCAGCAGCTCGCGGTATTCTGGAGTTCTTAATTCACCCCTCCACTTT.

The V gene is TRBV5-5, the J gene TRBJ2-1, with 7 nucleotides matching TRBD2. The CDR3 is 15 residues long. Germline CDR1 and CDR2: SGHKS and YYEKEE (reference sequence). Unmatched junction bases numbered 6, after V lost 1 base and J lost 5 bases. CDR3 region: CASSLIAGSNNEQFF. The DNA of the CDR3 is TGTGCCAGCAGCTTGATAGCGGGTTCCAACAATGAGCAGTTCTTC.

This clonotype showed up many times. This chain joins TRBV7-3 and TRBJ2-3, with D uncertain. This CDR3 has 13 amino acids. Germline lookup yields CDR1 SGHTA and CDR2 FQGTGA. Trimming removed 5 bases at V and 6 bases at J, with 12 bases between. The CDR3 protein is CASSPTTYDTQYF. In DNA form, the CDR3 reads TGTGCCAGCAGCCCCACCACCTACGATACGCAGTATTTT.

This clonotype has just a few counts. CDR3 protein: CASSLDAGQGGTGELFF. The CDR3 DNA sequence: TGTGCCAGCAGCTTAGATGCGGGACAGGGTGGTACCGGGGAGCTGTTTTTT. The chain carries TRBV7-8 and TRBJ2-2; 9 nucleotides line up with TRBD1. V trimming: 1 base; J trimming: 5 bases; junction bases outside the gene matches: 8. CDR1 and CDR2 from the germline V gene are SGHVS and FQNEAQ. The CDR3 has 17 residues.

On this clonotype itself: One end of the junction varies from germline; a read error may be responsible. The chain combines TRBV20-1 with TRBJ2-3; 10 bases agree with TRBD2. The CDR3 loop spans 15 amino acids. Per the germline V gene, CDR1 is DFQATT and CDR2 is SNEGSKA (reference sequence). The CDR3 reads CSGLVLAGGTGTQYF. CDR3 DNA sequence: TGCAGTGGCCTGGTTTTAGCGGGGGGCACAGGTACGCAGTATTTT.

The gene calls are TRBV7-3 and TRBJ2-1; 9 nucleotides line up with TRBD1. The CDR3 length is 14 residues. With 5 bases clipped from V and 7 bases from J, the junction kept 6 bases outside the gene matches. Per the germline V gene, CDR1 is SGHTA and CDR2 is FQGTGA. CDR3 DNA: TGTGCCAGCAGCCCCATGACAGGGGGAAATGAGCAGTTCTTC. As protein: CASSPMTGGNEQFF.

The chain is built from TRBV7-2 and TRBJ1-2; 9 positions agree with TRBD1. CDR1 is SGHTA and CDR2 is FQGNSA in the germline V gene. The CDR3 contains 15 residues. Trimming removed 1 base from V and 4 bases from J; junction bases left unmatched: 4. The CDR3 sequence is CASSLGQGGSYGYTF. The CDR3 DNA reads as TGTGCCAGCAGCTTAGGACAGGGGGGTAGCTATGGCTACACCTTC.

This clonotype was counted many times. V usage is TRBV5-1 and J usage is TRBJ2-5; no clear D. CDR1 and CDR2 from the germline V gene are SGHRS and YFSETQ. V was clipped by 0 bases and J by 5 bases, with 11 bases between them. This CDR3 comprises 14 residues. The DNA for the CDR3 is TGCGCCAGCAGCTTGGGTCAGTGGTACGAGACCCAGTACTTC. It encodes CASSLGQWYETQYF. Drawing the rest from reference TRBV5-1 and TRBJ2-5, the complete variable domain is KAGVTQTPRYLIKTRGQQVTLSCSPISGHRSVSWYQQTPGQGLQFLFEYFSETQRNKGNFPGRFSGRQFSNSRSEMNVSTLELGDSALYLCASSLGQWYETQYFGPGTRLLVL.

The V and J genes are TRBV20-1 and TRBJ2-1; D not resolved. The CDR3 runs to 11 residues. V was trimmed by 6 bases and J by 8 bases, leaving 11 bases between them. From germline, CDR1 is DFQATT and CDR2 SNEGSKA (reference sequence). The chain's CDR3 is CSAARTDEQFF. Written as DNA, the CDR3 is TGCAGTGCCGCCCGGACGGATGAGCAGTTCTTC.

V is TRBV9 and J is TRBJ2-7, with TRBD2 identical over 11 bases. Losses at the gene ends were 4 bases for V and 6 bases for J; bases not matched to a gene: 9. Germline CDR1 is SGDLS and CDR2 is YYNGEE. This CDR3 contains 15 residues. In DNA, the CDR3 is TGTGCCAGCAGCCCGATAACCGGGACTAGCGGCGAGCAGTACTTC. It is translated as CASSPITGTSGEQYF.

The chain joins TRBV12-3 or TRBV12-4 to TRBJ2-7; 7 nucleotides line up with TRBD1. The CDR3 runs to 12 residues. V shed 6 bases and J 5 bases; nucleotides not matched to a gene: 4. The CDR3 loop is CASRHRGDEQYF. The CDR3 nucleotides read TGTGCCAGCAGACACAGGGGTGACGAGCAGTACTTC.

The chain has TRBV20-1 and TRBJ1-2; 8 bases match TRBD1. The CDR3 loop spans 14 amino acids. CDR1 DFQATT and CDR2 SNEGSKA come from the germline V gene (reference sequence). Trimming removed 6 bases from V and 1 base from J; junction bases left unmatched: 7. CDR3 amino acids: CSATRDRLNYGYTF. In DNA form, the CDR3 reads TGCAGTGCCACCCGGGACAGGCTTAACTATGGCTACACCTTC.

This clonotype was seen a handful of times. The chain employs TRBV10-3 and TRBJ2-1; 10 nucleotides line up with TRBD1. CDR3 length equals 12 residues. The junction had 3 bases not matched to a gene; V was cut back by 10 bases and J by 6 bases. Germline V CDR1 and CDR2: ENHRY, SYGVKD. The CDR3 sequence is CASRTGGNEQFF. In DNA form, the CDR3 reads TGTGCCAGCCGGACAGGGGGCAATGAGCAGTTCTTC.

The rearrangement links TRBV7-8 to TRBJ1-2, with 11 bases that match TRBD1. The CDR3 spans 14 residues. Unmatched junction bases numbered 6, after V lost 4 bases and J lost 8 bases. CDR1 SGHVS and CDR2 FQNEAQ come from the germline V gene. Written as DNA, the CDR3 is TGTGCCAGCAGCTACGGACAGGGGGCGATCGGCTACACCTTC. Its protein product is CASSYGQGAIGYTF.

This clonotype showed up many times. V is TRBV5-1 and J is TRBJ2-2, with 10 positions matching TRBD2. CDR3 size: 17 residues. In germline, CDR1 is SGHRS, CDR2 YFSETQ. V lost 2 bases, J lost 6 bases, and 10 bases stayed unmatched. The CDR3 reads CASSFVSSGSSSGELFF. In nucleotides, the CDR3 is TGCGCCAGCAGCTTTGTATCTAGCGGGAGTTCCTCCGGGGAGCTGTTTTTT.

The chain has TRBV10-3 and TRBJ2-3; D could derive from TRBD1 or TRBD2 (5 bases each). V was trimmed by 0 bases and J by 6 bases, leaving 22 bases between them. The germline CDR1 and CDR2 sequences are ENHRY and SYGVKD. The CDR3 runs to 18 residues. The CDR3 sequence: CAISESIGTPYPEDTQYF. CDR3 nucleotides: TGTGCCATCAGTGAGTCAATAGGGACGCCCTACCCGGAGGATACGCAGTATTTT.